These 26 T cell receptor beta chains were sequenced from one sample in a study of shared clonotypes between healthy human individuals. Data came from immunoSEQ multiplex PCR; TCRdb stores just in-frame clones and leaves some out. The sample carries about 700,000 clones, about 91% recorded once. It was CD45RO-negative cells, positively selected for CCR7, that made up naive CD8 cells, with terminally differentiated effector memory CD45RA+ cells excluded. The sequencing sample was made of naive CD8+ T cells sorted from blood. These receptors were collected from a man aged 30 to 39 in good health.

The rearrangement joins TRBV5-1 to TRBJ2-1; D not resolved. The V gene lost 0 bases and the J gene lost 4 bases, with 11 bases spanning the gap. The CDR3 is made up of 15 amino acids. CDR1 is SGHRS, CDR2 YFSETQ, per germline. The CDR3 region is CASSLGNLNYNEQFF. In DNA, the CDR3 is TGCGCCAGCAGCTTGGGAAACCTAAATTACAATGAGCAGTTCTTC.

V usage is TRBV27 and J usage is TRBJ2-7; D is perhaps TRBD2 (6 bases). The length of the CDR3 is 13 residues. Trimming left V 6 bases short and J 3 bases short, with 12 bases between. Germline assignment: CDR1 MNHEY and CDR2 SMNVEV (reference sequence). The CDR3 loop is CASSRDLIYEQYF. Here the CDR3 DNA reads TGTGCCAGCAGCCGGGACTTAATCTACGAGCAGTACTTC.

The gene calls are TRBV28 and TRBJ2-7, with 8 bases matching TRBD2. V shed 2 bases, J shed 4 bases, and the junction held 7 bases outside the gene matches. Germline V gene lookup returns CDR1 MDHEN and CDR2 SYDVKM. This CDR3 region has 15 residues. CDR3 protein: CASSLTTAGGYEQYF. The CDR3 DNA reads TGTGCCAGCAGTTTAACCACGGCGGGAGGATACGAGCAGTACTTC.

The chain links TRBV2 to TRBJ2-5; D may correspond to TRBD1 or TRBD2 (7 bases each). In germline, CDR1 is SNHLY, CDR2 FYNNEI. This CDR3 region has 14 residues. Between the trimmed V and J ends, which lost 11 bases and 0 bases, there was a span of 16 bases. Here the CDR3 reads CAGGRDSHQETQYF. In DNA, the CDR3 is TGTGCCGGGGGGAGGGACAGTCACCAAGAGACCCAGTACTTC.

V usage is TRBV7-9 and J usage is TRBJ2-3; no definite D call. Germline CDR1 is SEHNR and CDR2 is FQNEAQ (reference sequence). The CDR3 spans 12 residues. Trimming took off 3 bases at V and 2 bases at J, with 3 bases between the two ends. DNA of the CDR3: TGTGCCAGCAGCTTGTACACAGATACGCAGTATTTT. Translation gives CASSLYTDTQYF.

The gene calls are TRBV30 and TRBJ1-5, with 7 bases aligning to TRBD1. With 2 bases clipped from V and 2 bases from J, the junction kept 3 bases outside the gene matches. Germline V gene lookup returns CDR1 GTSNPN and CDR2 SVGIG (reference sequence). This CDR3 contains 14 residues. CDR3 amino acids: CAWSTGVGNQPQHF. The CDR3 DNA reads as TGTGCCTGGAGTACAGGGGTGGGCAATCAGCCCCAGCATTTT.

V is TRBV6-6 and J is TRBJ1-5; 8 nucleotides line up with TRBD1. The CDR3 is 15 residues long. CDR1 is MNHNY, CDR2 SVGAGI, per germline (reference sequence). Unmatched junction bases numbered 5, after V lost 6 bases and J lost 1 base. The CDR3 here is CASSLTGDSNQPQHF. The CDR3, as DNA: TGTGCCAGCAGCCTGACAGGGGACAGCAATCAGCCCCAGCATTTT.

The J gene is TRBJ1-1, the V gene TRBV7-6, with D unresolved. V gave up 2 bases and J gave up 1 base, with 11 bases separating them. This CDR3 has 15 amino acids. CDR1 SGHVS and CDR2 FNYEAQ come from the germline V gene. In DNA form, the CDR3 reads TGTGCCAGCAGCTTACCCCGAGAGGAGAACACTGAAGCTTTCTTT. Translated, it gives CASSLPREENTEAFF.

This chain connects TRBV21-1 to TRBJ2-3; the table's D call of TRBD2 was not tested on the DNA. TRBV21-1 is an annotated pseudogene. The CDR3 is made up of 18 amino acids. Written as DNA, the CDR3 is TGTGCCAGCAGCAAAGCGCTGGTGGACGGGAGATTAAGGGATACGCAGTATTTT. Amino acids: CASSKALVDGRLRDTQYF.

The chain has TRBV15 and TRBJ1-5; possibly TRBD1 for D (6 bases). The CDR3 length is 15 residues. CDR1 is LNHNV, CDR2 YYDKDF, per germline (reference sequence). V dropped 10 bases and J dropped 1 base, with 17 bases sitting between them. The CDR3 coding sequence is TGTGCCATCGGAATACTGGACAGAAGCAATCAGCCCCAGCATTTT. The encoded protein is CAIGILDRSNQPQHF.

The chain employs TRBV14 and TRBJ2-1, with 12 bases identical to TRBD2. The V and J ends lost 0 bases and 9 bases, in that order; junction bases with no gene match: 9. This CDR3 has 17 residues. The germline gives CDR1 SGHDN, CDR2 FVKESK. CDR3 amino acids: CASSQDPGLAGIVEQFF. The CDR3 DNA sequence: TGTGCCAGCAGCCAAGACCCTGGACTAGCGGGAATCGTTGAGCAGTTCTTC. Full variable domain (outside the CDR3, taken from reference TRBV14 and TRBJ2-1): EAGVTQFPSHSVIEKGQTVTLRCDPISGHDNLYWYRRVMGKEIKFLLHFVKESKQDESGMPNNRFLAERTGGTYSTLKVQPAELEDSGVYFCASSQDPGLAGIVEQFFGPGTRLTVL.

V gene TRBV30 combines with J gene TRBJ2-7; 7 bases map to TRBD2. The ends lost 0 bases at V and 6 bases at J; junction bases unmatched: 8. CDR1 is GTSNPN, CDR2 SVGIG, per germline (reference sequence). The CDR3 extends over 14 amino acids. CDR3 residues: CAWSVGTTVFEQYF. Written as DNA, the CDR3 is TGTGCCTGGAGTGTAGGGACTACCGTTTTCGAGCAGTACTTC.

This clone was detected only once. This chain links TRBV6-1 with TRBJ1-5; perhaps TRBD1 as D (5 bases). Trimming removed 1 base at V and 4 bases at J, with 11 bases between. This CDR3 is 15 amino acids long. The germline V gene encodes CDR1 MNHNS and CDR2 SASEGT. In DNA, the CDR3 is TGTGCCAGCAGTGAAGGCAGGGTCGGGAATCAGCCCCAGCATTTT. Translating it yields CASSEGRVGNQPQHF.

In this sample, this clone turned up once. The chain has TRBV4-3 and TRBJ2-1; 9 bases are a match to TRBD1. J gave up 3 bases and V 0 bases, and 6 bases lay outside the gene matches. This CDR3 comprises 17 residues. Germline V lookup: CDR1 LGHNA, CDR2 YSLEER. CDR3 region: CASSQDRWGQGYNEQFF. The CDR3 coding sequence is TGCGCCAGCAGCCAAGATCGATGGGGACAGGGCTACAATGAGCAGTTCTTC.

J is TRBJ2-5 and V is TRBV6-6; 8 nucleotides match TRBD2. CDR3 length: 15 residues. In germline, CDR1 is MNHNY, CDR2 SVGAGI (reference sequence). V shed 6 bases and J 0 bases; nucleotides not matched to a gene: 6. The CDR3 sequence: CASRRPGLDQETQYF. CDR3 bases: TGTGCCAGCAGGCGTCCGGGACTAGACCAAGAGACCCAGTACTTC.

This clone was seen just once. The V and J genes are TRBV15 and TRBJ2-1; D is uncertain. The ends were cut back, 3 bases at V and 5 bases at J, with 5 bases in the middle. From germline, CDR1 is LNHNV and CDR2 YYDKDF (reference sequence). The CDR3 totals 12 residues. The CDR3 sequence: CATSSWNNEQFF. As DNA, the CDR3 is TGTGCCACCAGCAGTTGGAACAATGAGCAGTTCTTC.

V and J are TRBV2 and TRBJ2-7, with D perhaps matching TRBD1 (7 bases). Trimming took 1 base from V and 3 from J, leaving 13 bases between them. The germline V gene has CDR1 SNHLY and CDR2 FYNNEI. The CDR3 has 15 residues. The DNA of the CDR3 is TGTGCCAGCAGTGAAGGGAGGGGGCTAGGCTACGAGCAGTACTTC. It encodes CASSEGRGLGYEQYF.

The chain combines TRBV6-1 with TRBJ2-1; 8 nucleotides line up with TRBD2. CDR1 is MNHNS and CDR2 is SASEGT in the germline V gene. The CDR3 sequence is 16 residues long. The ends lost 4 bases at V and 8 bases at J; junction bases unmatched: 13. CDR3 amino acids: CASSARAGAPMDEQFF. CDR3 sequence (DNA): TGTGCCAGCAGTGCTCGAGCGGGAGCCCCTATGGATGAGCAGTTCTTC.

This rearrangement joins TRBV2 to TRBJ2-3; 8 nucleotides line up with TRBD2. Germline V gene data show CDR1 as SNHLY and CDR2 as FYNNEI. This CDR3 has 17 residues. Unmatched junction bases numbered 13, after V lost 8 bases and J lost 0 bases. CDR3 nucleotide sequence: TGTGCCAGCCCTTTAAGGACTAGCAGTACTAGCACAGATACGCAGTATTTT. It codes for CASPLRTSSTSTDTQYF.

The chain carries TRBV7-8 and TRBJ2-7; 7 positions agree with TRBD2. This CDR3 has 17 residues. V was pared by 1 base and J by 1 base, with 10 bases of the junction left unmatched. The V gene's germline CDR1 is SGHVS and CDR2 FQNEAQ. This CDR3 reads CASSLDTWLAESYEQYF. Written as DNA, the CDR3 is TGTGCCAGCAGCTTAGATACCTGGCTAGCGGAATCCTACGAGCAGTACTTC.

For the CDR3, the DNA is TGTGCCAGCGACAAATACAGGGGGCGCGAGTCCTACGAGCAGTACTTC. Translated, it gives CASDKYRGRESYEQYF. The chain combines TRBV12-1 with TRBJ2-7; TRBD1, the table's D call, lacks a check against the DNA. TRBV12-1 is a known pseudogene. The CDR3 spans 16 residues.

This chain links TRBV11-3 with TRBJ2-3; possible D gene TRBD1, 6 bases. CDR1 is SGHNT and CDR2 is YENEEA in the germline V gene. V was trimmed by 1 base and J by 0 bases, leaving 8 bases between them. The CDR3 extends over 15 amino acids. CDR3 coding DNA: TGTGCCAGCAGCTTAGGGACAGCCAGCACAGATACGCAGTATTTT. Its translation is CASSLGTASTDTQYF.

The chain joins TRBV7-8 to TRBJ1-1; tentatively, D is TRBD1 (5 bases). Germline V gene data show CDR1 as SGHVS and CDR2 as FQNEAQ. The ends were cut back, 2 bases at V and 3 bases at J, with 13 bases in the middle. The CDR3 loop spans 15 amino acids. For the CDR3, the DNA is TGTGCCAGCAGCTTACCGGGGTCAGGGTACACTGAAGCTTTCTTT. This sequence encodes CASSLPGSGYTEAFF.

Turning to this clone: The germline gene is not matched at one end of the junction; a read error may be the cause. The CDR3 loop is CSVEDPYGQYF. In DNA form, the CDR3 reads TGCAGCGTTGAAGATCCTTACGGGCAGTACTTC. The chain combines TRBV29-1 with TRBJ2-7, with D hard to call. Germline CDR1 reads SQVTM; CDR2 reads ANQGSEA. This CDR3 spans 11 amino acids.

This clone was seen more than once but under ten times. J is TRBJ1-5 and V is TRBV4-1; D gene ambiguous. With 1 base removed from V and 6 bases from J, the gap between germline ends came to 13 bases. This CDR3 has 15 residues. Germline V CDR1 and CDR2: MGHRA, YSYEKL. The CDR3 DNA follows: TGCGCCAGCAGCCAAGGCGGTCCCCCCGGTCAGCCCCAGCATTTT. This codes for CASSQGGPPGQPQHF.

As for this clone: At one boundary the junction diverges from the germline segment, which might be a read error. V and J are TRBV10-2 and TRBJ2-7; 8 bases are shared with TRBD2. CDR3 length: 14 amino acids. Per the germline V gene, CDR1 is WSHSY and CDR2 is SAAADI. The CDR3 region is CASSESLLVAGRDF. The CDR3, as DNA: TGCGCCAGCAGTGAGTCGCTTCTGGTAGCGGGGCGAGACTTC.